Here is one T cell receptor beta chain with its context. PCR was performed using 60 Vbeta and 13 Jbeta primers. Method: immunoSEQ multiplex PCR; TCRdb's copy keeps in-frame clones and lacks some. This sample's table has 200,000 to 250,000 clones. Germline V gene data show CDR1 as SGHAT and CDR2 as FQNNGV. The length of the CDR3 is 15 residues. Deletions cut 1 base from V and 2 bases from J, with 12 bases between. Healthy people donating bone marrow made up the donors. This sample is part of a study of cytomegalovirus exposure and HLA in healthy donors. What was sequenced was PBMCs. This TCR came from a girl aged 2 to 10 in good health and CMV-seropositive. The V gene is TRBV11-2, the J gene TRBJ2-7; weak D call: TRBD2 (6 bases). The CDR3 sequence is CASSLAAGRAYEQYF. For the CDR3, the DNA is TGTGCCAGCAGCTTAGCAGCGGGCAGAGCCTACGAGCAGTACTTC.